These 18 T cell receptor beta chains originate from one sample sequenced in a study of neoadjuvant anti-PD-1 for oral cavity cancer. Generated by immunoSEQ multiplex PCR, the TCRdb table keeps only in-frame clones and is missing some. The sample holds tens of thousands of clones; 25% to 30% are singletons and the top ten take around 17%. Time point described: after neoadjuvant nivolumab, at surgical resection. The sample here was tumor tissue, taken after nivolumab (anti-PD-1) treatment. These receptors were taken from a person between 40 and 85 years old with oral cavity squamous cell carcinoma.

This rearrangement joins TRBV21-1 to TRBJ2-1; the table names TRBD2, a call not compared with the DNA. TRBV21-1 is a pseudogene segment. This CDR3 spans 19 amino acids. In nucleotides, the CDR3 is TGTGCCAGCAGCAAAGAGAAGAGGTTATTGCGGGATATCTACAATGAGCAGTTCTTC. Translated: CASSKEKRLLRDIYNEQFF.

This clone was counted a few times. The chain employs TRBV4-1 and TRBJ1-1, with a tentative D call TRBD1 (6 bases). V was pared by 4 bases and J by 1 base, with 13 bases between. Germline-derived CDR1 and CDR2 are MGHRA and YSYEKL. The CDR3 sequence is 15 residues long. CDR3: CASSPKTGANTEAFF. The CDR3 DNA is TGCGCCAGCAGCCCGAAAACGGGGGCGAACACTGAAGCTTTCTTT.

This clone has a count of ten or more. The chain combines TRBV28 with TRBJ2-7; D is undetermined. CDR1 MDHEN and CDR2 SYDVKM come from the germline V gene. The CDR3 is made up of 11 amino acids. With 3 bases removed from V and 3 bases from J, the gap between germline ends came to 3 bases. The CDR3 protein is CASSLGYEQYF. CDR3 DNA: TGTGCCAGCAGTTTGGGCTACGAGCAGTACTTC.

This clone was seen at least ten times. The chain is built from TRBV27 and TRBJ1-2; 8 nucleotides match TRBD1. V lost 0 bases, J lost 0 bases, and 3 bases stayed unmatched. CDR3 length equals 16 residues. Germline V lookup: CDR1 MNHEY, CDR2 SMNVEV (reference sequence). CDR3 nucleotide sequence: TGTGCCAGCAGTTTATCGGGACAGGTAGCTAACTATGGCTACACCTTC. Protein product: CASSLSGQVANYGYTF.

In its sample, this clone was seen a few times. V usage is TRBV28 and J usage is TRBJ2-2, with 7 bases that match TRBD1. The CDR3 consists of 13 residues. The V gene's germline CDR1 is MDHEN and CDR2 SYDVKM. Trimming took 6 bases from V and 7 from J; bases not matched to a gene: 5. CDR3 amino acids: CASRSGGLGELFF. The CDR3 nucleotides are TGTGCCAGCAGGTCAGGGGGTCTCGGGGAGCTGTTTTTT.

The rearrangement links TRBV29-1 to TRBJ2-3; D ambiguous. The V gene's germline CDR1 is SQVTM and CDR2 ANQGSEA. Trimming shortened V by 6 bases and J by 1 base, and 14 bases separated the two germline ends. The CDR3 is 14 amino acids. The CDR3 coding sequence is TGCAGCGTGATGATGTTAGCAGGCACAGATACGCAGTATTTT. This encodes CSVMMLAGTDTQYF.

This clone was recorded once. The rearrangement uses TRBV29-1 and TRBJ1-4, with D hard to call. The CDR3 has 14 amino acids. V lost 7 bases, J lost 7 bases, and 19 bases lay in between. In germline, CDR1 is SQVTM, CDR2 ANQGSEA. Here the CDR3 DNA reads TGCAGCGCCCGGACGGAGGGTTTACGTGAAAAACTGTTTTTT. Protein sequence: CSARTEGLREKLFF.

V gene TRBV5-6 combines with J gene TRBJ2-5, with 13 bases matching TRBD2. This CDR3 is 15 amino acids long. The V gene end was trimmed by 4 bases and the J gene end by 5 bases; junction bases not matched to a gene: 5. Germline CDR1 SGHDT, CDR2 YYEEEE. The CDR3 spells CASSRTSGGRETQYF. CDR3 nucleotides: TGTGCCAGCAGCCGGACTAGCGGGGGTAGGGAGACCCAGTACTTC.

The chain joins TRBV13 to TRBJ2-1; 8 nucleotides agree with TRBD1. The germline V gene encodes CDR1 PRHDT and CDR2 FYEKMQ (reference sequence). The CDR3 is 17 residues long. Losses at the gene ends were 5 bases for V and 1 base for J; bases not matched to a gene: 10. CDR3 sequence reads: CASSPYPRDRSYNEQFF. The CDR3 bases are TGTGCCAGCAGCCCCTACCCCCGGGACAGGTCCTACAATGAGCAGTTCTTC.

CDR3 DNA sequence: TGTGCCACCGGGACAGGGAGCTACGAGCAGTACTTC. Its translation: CATGTGSYEQYF. This sequence joins TRBV10-3 and TRBJ2-7; 9 bases are shared with TRBD1. Germline values: CDR1 ENHRY, CDR2 SYGVKD. The CDR3 has 12 amino acids. V lost 10 bases and J lost 3; bases outside the gene matches: 4.

This clone was counted only a few times. The rearrangement links TRBV27 to TRBJ1-1; 8 nucleotides line up with TRBD1. The CDR3 is 16 residues long. The germline V gene encodes CDR1 MNHEY and CDR2 SMNVEV (reference sequence). Unmatched junction bases numbered 8, after V lost 2 bases and J lost 3 bases. DNA of the CDR3: TGTGCCAGCAGTTTAGCTAGGACAGGGAGGCACACTGAAGCTTTCTTT. It translates to CASSLARTGRHTEAFF.

The CDR3 reads CASSQASGNNEQFF. For the CDR3, the DNA is TGCGCCAGCAGCCAAGCTAGCGGGAACAATGAGCAGTTCTTC. The chain couples TRBV4-1 to TRBJ2-1, with TRBD2 identical over 9 bases. Germline assignment: CDR1 MGHRA and CDR2 YSYEKL. This CDR3 comprises 14 residues. The V and J ends lost 1 base and 5 bases, in that order; junction bases with no gene match: 0.

This clone turned up a few times. V and J are TRBV30 and TRBJ1-2; possible D gene TRBD1, 5 bases. From germline, CDR1 is GTSNPN and CDR2 SVGIG (reference sequence). The germline V and J ends were trimmed by 4 bases and 0 bases, with 24 bases remaining between them. The CDR3 totals 18 residues. The CDR3 DNA follows: TGTGCCTGGAACCAATTCTCCAGCACGGGGGAACCTAACTATGGCTACACCTTC. Translating it yields CAWNQFSSTGEPNYGYTF.

The table lists this clone with a few counts. Other DNA sequences in the same sample also yield this CDR3. J is TRBJ1-5 and V is TRBV30; D is unclear. The length of the CDR3 is 13 residues. V was clipped by 1 base and J by 0 bases, with 4 bases between them. Germline V gene sequence: CDR1 GTSNPN, CDR2 SVGIG (reference sequence). CDR3 DNA sequence: TGTGCCTGGAGTGGTGGTAGCAATCAGCCCCAGCATTTT. Translated, it gives CAWSGGSNQPQHF.

The V gene is TRBV5-4, the J gene TRBJ1-2; D not certain. Germline V gives CDR1 SGHNT, CDR2 YYREEE (reference sequence). This CDR3 spans 15 amino acids. Trimming left V 3 bases short and J 7 bases short, with 19 bases between. The CDR3 loop is CASSSNLGGRGGYTF. CDR3 bases: TGTGCCAGCAGCTCCAACTTAGGCGGGCGAGGTGGCTACACCTTC.

This chain connects TRBV19 to TRBJ1-1; the D gene is possibly TRBD1 (6 bases). CDR3 size: 17 residues. Trimming stripped 3 bases from V and 4 bases from J, with 21 bases between. Germline V gene sequence: CDR1 LNHDA, CDR2 SQIVND (reference sequence). The CDR3 region is CASSISGTSKYGTEAFF. DNA of the CDR3: TGTGCCAGTAGTATCAGCGGGACATCTAAATATGGCACTGAAGCTTTCTTT.

The rearrangement joins TRBV27 to TRBJ2-6; no clear D. Germline CDR1 MNHEY, CDR2 SMNVEV (reference sequence). Trimming stripped 6 bases from V and 1 base from J, with 10 bases between. This CDR3 is built from 15 residues. This CDR3 reads CASSSIRSGANVLTF. CDR3 in DNA: TGTGCCAGCAGCTCAATCAGATCTGGGGCCAACGTCCTGACTTTC.

The rearrangement uses TRBV28 and TRBJ1-2, with D hard to call. V was shortened by 8 bases and J by 4 bases, with 20 bases between the two germline ends. The CDR3 runs to 15 residues. Germline V gene data show CDR1 as MDHEN and CDR2 as SYDVKM. The CDR3 sequence is CASGEGARSSYGYTF. In nucleotides, the CDR3 is TGTGCCAGCGGGGAGGGTGCGCGCTCTTCCTATGGCTACACCTTC.